The 28 T cell receptor beta chains below were found in one sample sequenced in a study of blood T cell repertoires in COVID-19. Sequenced by immunoSEQ multiplex PCR; TCRdb stores in-frame clones only, minus some. The sample carries roughly 290,000 clones, 70% to 90% recorded once. The source material was PBMCs or T cells enriched from blood (not recorded which). The receptor source for this set is a man between 25 and 39 years old who had recovered from COVID-19.

The chain carries TRBV9 and TRBJ2-2; D uncertain. The CDR3 is made up of 13 amino acids. With 1 base removed from V and 4 bases from J, the gap between germline ends came to 5 bases. Germline-derived CDR1 and CDR2 are SGDLS and YYNGEE. For the CDR3, the DNA is TGTGCCAGCAGCGTACATCCCACCGGGGAGCTGTTTTTT. It translates to CASSVHPTGELFF.

V is TRBV7-2 and J is TRBJ2-7; 7 bases are a match to TRBD1. Per the germline V gene, CDR1 is SGHTA and CDR2 is FQGNSA. This CDR3 contains 15 residues. V was pared by 5 bases and J by 2 bases, with 9 bases of the junction left unmatched. CDR3 in amino acids: CASSRPGTEAYEQYF. The CDR3, as DNA: TGTGCCAGCAGCCGCCCCGGGACAGAGGCCTACGAGCAGTACTTC.

CDR3 in DNA: TGTGCCACCAGCAGAGACGGCCAGACCCTCCGGGCTGAAGCTTTCTTT. It yields the protein CATSRDGQTLRAEAFF. This chain connects TRBV15 to TRBJ1-1; D not certain. The ends were cut back, 0 bases at V and 6 bases at J, with 17 bases in the middle. This CDR3 has 16 amino acids. The germline CDR1 and CDR2 sequences are LNHNV and YYDKDF (reference sequence).

On this clone: This CDR3 is also generated by other DNA sequences in the sample. This sequence joins TRBV19 and TRBJ1-2; 9 bases fit TRBD1. The germline V gene has CDR1 LNHDA and CDR2 SQIVND (reference sequence). The CDR3 is made up of 13 amino acids. The V and J ends lost 6 bases and 8 bases, in that order; junction bases with no gene match: 7. The CDR3 sequence: CASRRGQGGGYTF. The DNA for the CDR3 is TGTGCCAGTAGGCGGGGACAGGGCGGAGGCTACACCTTC.

The V gene is TRBV3-1 (or the pseudogene TRBV3-2), the J gene TRBJ1-2; D gene uncertain. The CDR3 covers 16 residues. The germline CDR1 and CDR2 sequences are LGHDT and YNNKEL (reference sequence). Trimming cost V 0 bases and J 6 bases, with 17 bases left between them. This CDR3 is CASSQEWAYTYHGYTF. CDR3 nucleotide sequence: TGTGCCAGCAGCCAAGAATGGGCCTATACCTATCATGGCTACACCTTC.

This sequence joins TRBV6-6 and TRBJ2-1, with 8 bases aligning to TRBD2. V gave up 2 bases and J gave up 7 bases; unmatched junction bases: 7. Germline V CDR1 and CDR2: MNHNY, SVGAGI (reference sequence). This CDR3 spans 15 amino acids. CDR3 sequence: CASSYPGGGKNEQFF. The CDR3 region has the DNA TGTGCCAGCAGTTACCCCGGCGGGGGGAAGAATGAGCAGTTCTTC.

This chain connects TRBV12-3 or TRBV12-4 to TRBJ1-1; D is unresolved. The V end was cut by 2 bases, the J end by 4 bases, with 8 bases between. The CDR3 has 13 residues. Written as DNA, the CDR3 is TGTGCCAGCAGTTTATTGCGGGGCACTGAAGCTTTCTTT. Encoded protein: CASSLLRGTEAFF.

The gene calls are TRBV6-5 and TRBJ1-2; the match to TRBD1 covers 10 bases. The length of the CDR3 is 16 residues. Losses at the gene ends were 2 bases for V and 8 bases for J; bases not matched to a gene: 11. From germline, CDR1 is MNHEY and CDR2 SVGAGI. CDR3 sequence reads: CASSYALGQGRQGYTF. As DNA, the CDR3 is TGTGCCAGCAGTTACGCGTTGGGACAGGGGCGTCAGGGCTACACCTTC.

The table lists this clone with a count of one. The chain links TRBV7-3 to TRBJ2-2, with TRBD2 identical over 8 bases. Germline V gives CDR1 SGHTA, CDR2 FQGTGA. V lost 1 base, J lost 6 bases, and 4 bases stayed unmatched. The CDR3 runs 15 residues. CDR3 amino acids: CASSLKGLEAGELFF. The CDR3 nucleotides are TGTGCCAGCAGCTTAAAGGGACTAGAGGCCGGGGAGCTGTTTTTT.

This clone appeared once. The V call is TRBV19, the J call TRBJ1-4; 7 bases line up with TRBD1. The CDR3 consists of 14 residues. With V trimmed by 6 bases and J by 5 bases, 6 bases remained unmatched. The V gene's germline CDR1 is LNHDA and CDR2 SQIVND (reference sequence). CDR3 residues: CASSFTGVNEKLFF. CDR3 in DNA: TGTGCCAGTAGCTTTACAGGGGTAAATGAAAAACTGTTTTTT.

The V gene is TRBV4-2, the J gene TRBJ2-1; 11 nucleotides align to TRBD2. Trimming took 3 bases from V and 7 from J; bases not matched to a gene: 8. CDR3 length: 16 amino acids. The V gene's germline CDR1 is LGHNA and CDR2 YNFKEQ. The CDR3 DNA reads TGTGCCAGCAGCCATCTTAGCGGGGGGGCCTCGAATGAGCAGTTCTTC. Its translation: CASSHLSGGASNEQFF.

Here the CDR3 reads CAWSGAGGYEQYF. As DNA, the CDR3 is TGTGCCTGGAGTGGGGCAGGTGGCTACGAGCAGTACTTC. The rearrangement uses TRBV30 and TRBJ2-7; D call uncertain. Germline V gives CDR1 GTSNPN, CDR2 SVGIG (reference sequence). Trimming took 1 base from V and 3 from J, leaving 10 bases between them. The CDR3 contains 13 residues.

The rearrangement uses TRBV19 and TRBJ2-5; no definite D call. Germline values: CDR1 LNHDA, CDR2 SQIVND (reference sequence). The CDR3 spans 13 residues. The V end was cut by 2 bases, the J end by 4 bases, with 8 bases between. CDR3 protein: CASSINYRETQYF. As DNA, the CDR3 is TGTGCCAGTAGTATAAACTACCGAGAGACCCAGTACTTC.

The chain links TRBV7-9 to TRBJ1-1; D gene uncertain. This CDR3 contains 15 residues. V gave up 2 bases and J gave up 6 bases, with 16 bases separating them. Germline V gives CDR1 SEHNR, CDR2 FQNEAQ (reference sequence). The CDR3: CASSLPSGMRAEAFF. As DNA, the CDR3 is TGTGCCAGCAGCTTACCTTCGGGTATGAGGGCTGAAGCTTTCTTT.

The chain links TRBV25-1 to TRBJ1-1; 7 nucleotides match TRBD1. Per the germline V gene, CDR1 is MGHDK and CDR2 is SYGVNS. The trim removed 3 bases at V and 1 base at J, leaving 5 bases unmatched. The CDR3 spans 15 residues. The CDR3 here is CASSELDRENTEAFF. The CDR3 DNA reads as TGTGCCAGCAGTGAGCTAGACAGGGAGAACACTGAAGCTTTCTTT.

The V call is TRBV7-9, the J call TRBJ2-3, with D perhaps matching TRBD2 (6 bases). The CDR3 runs to 15 residues. Looked up from germline, CDR1 is SEHNR and CDR2 is FQNEAQ (reference sequence). Trimming left V 8 bases short and J 5 bases short, with 20 bases between. The DNA of the CDR3 is TGTGCCAGCTCGTCTCTGGGGGGTGGAGGAGATACGCAGTATTTT. This codes for CASSSLGGGGDTQYF. The complete variable domain, with remaining parts taken from reference TRBV7-9 and TRBJ2-3, reads DTGVSQNPRHKITKRGQNVTFRCDPISEHNRLYWYRQTLGQGPEFLTYFQNEAQLEKSRLLSDRFSAERPKGSFSTLEIQRTEQGDSAMYLCASSSLGGGGDTQYFGPGTRLTVL.

This clone was seen just once. This chain links TRBV10-2 with TRBJ2-2; D possibly corresponds to TRBD1 (6 bases). The V gene's germline CDR1 is WSHSY and CDR2 SAAADI. The V and J ends lost 1 base and 6 bases respectively, with 12 bases between them. CDR3 length: 15 residues. CDR3 loop: CASSELTGPAGELFF. For the CDR3, the DNA is TGCGCCAGCAGTGAGTTAACAGGGCCGGCCGGGGAGCTGTTTTTT.

The genes are TRBV18 and TRBJ2-7; TRBD2 aligns across 11 bases. Germline V lookup: CDR1 KGHSH, CDR2 LQKENI. The CDR3 runs 15 residues. V shed 4 bases, J shed 2 bases, and the junction held 4 bases outside the gene matches. Here the CDR3 reads CASSLRLAGTYEQYF. As DNA, the CDR3 is TGTGCCAGCTCACTTCGACTAGCGGGGACCTACGAGCAGTACTTC.

The rearrangement uses TRBV7-3 and TRBJ2-3; D may be TRBD2 (6 bases). Germline values: CDR1 SGHTA, CDR2 FQGTGA. Trimming removed 5 bases at V and 8 bases at J, with 20 bases between. The CDR3 runs to 15 residues. The CDR3 nucleotides are TGTGCCAGCAGCGAAGTCCCGGGGGAAGCCGGTACGCAGTATTTT. It encodes CASSEVPGEAGTQYF.

This rearrangement joins TRBV3-1 (or the pseudogene TRBV3-2) to TRBJ1-6; a possible D gene is TRBD1 (6 bases). The germline CDR1 and CDR2 sequences are LGHDT and YNNKEL (reference sequence). CDR3 length: 14 residues. Trimming shortened V by 4 bases and J by 6 bases, and 10 bases separated the two germline ends. The CDR3 DNA reads TGTGCCAGCAGCCCCGGCAGGGGTAATTCACCCCTCCACTTT. Its translation is CASSPGRGNSPLHF.

This chain connects TRBV19 to TRBJ1-3; D might be TRBD1 (6 bases). The ends were cut back, 4 bases at V and 5 bases at J, with 12 bases in the middle. The CDR3 sequence is 14 residues long. CDR1 and CDR2 (germline): LNHDA, SQIVND (reference sequence). The CDR3 reads CASSTRQERNTIYF. The CDR3 bases are TGTGCCAGTAGTACCCGACAGGAACGAAACACCATATATTTT.

The gene calls are TRBV9 and TRBJ2-3; 7 bases are shared with TRBD2. Germline CDR1 is SGDLS and CDR2 is YYNGEE. The CDR3 extends over 15 amino acids. V was pared by 2 bases and J by 5 bases, with 8 bases of the junction left unmatched. CDR3 coding DNA: TGTGCCAGCAGCGTCGTAGGGAGGGGAAAAGATACGCAGTATTTT. Translating gives CASSVVGRGKDTQYF.

This chain joins TRBV7-8 and TRBJ1-1; D might be TRBD1 (5 bases). CDR1 SGHVS and CDR2 FQNEAQ come from the germline V gene. Trimming stripped 1 base from V and 7 bases from J, with 25 bases between. The CDR3 has 18 residues. The CDR3 DNA sequence: TGTGCCAGCAGCTTAGTAGGTGTATCGGGCAGGCCAGGGCTTGAAGCTTTCTTT. It encodes CASSLVGVSGRPGLEAFF.

Details on this clone: The same CDR3 also results from other DNA sequences found in this sample. J is TRBJ2-3 and V is TRBV6-5; 8 bases are shared with TRBD2. The CDR3 is 13 residues long. With 8 bases clipped from V and 1 base from J, the junction kept 2 bases outside the gene matches. The germline gives CDR1 MNHEY, CDR2 SVGAGI. CDR3 protein: CASRRGGTDTQYF. The CDR3 DNA is TGTGCCAGCCGGCGGGGGGGCACAGATACGCAGTATTTT.

This chain uses TRBV5-1 with TRBJ2-1; TRBD2 agrees at 8 bases. CDR3 length: 14 residues. V shed 4 bases and J 6 bases; nucleotides not matched to a gene: 6. Germline CDR1 reads SGHRS; CDR2 reads YFSETQ. This CDR3 reads CASSPGLVINEQFF. The DNA of the CDR3 is TGCGCCAGCAGCCCGGGACTAGTCATCAATGAGCAGTTCTTC.

The rearrangement joins TRBV5-4 to TRBJ1-2; a possible D gene is TRBD1 (6 bases). Trimming cost V 3 bases and J 0 bases, with 12 bases left between them. Germline V CDR1 and CDR2: SGHNT, YYREEE (reference sequence). CDR3 size: 15 residues. The CDR3 region is CASSWRQATNYGYTF. CDR3 nucleotides: TGTGCCAGCAGCTGGAGACAGGCGACTAACTATGGCTACACCTTC.

CDR3 residues: CASSYPSSPGELFF. The CDR3 nucleotides are TGTGCCAGCAGTTACCCCTCGTCCCCTGGGGAGCTGTTTTTT. This chain joins TRBV6-5 and TRBJ2-2; D ambiguous. Per germline, CDR1 MNHEY and CDR2 SVGAGI. The V gene lost 2 bases and the J gene lost 8 bases, with 12 bases spanning the gap. This CDR3 is 14 amino acids long.

The chain employs TRBV5-1 and TRBJ2-1, with D hard to call. Germline assignment: CDR1 SGHRS and CDR2 YFSETQ. V was clipped by 0 bases and J by 5 bases, with 9 bases between them. The CDR3 runs to 14 residues. CDR3 sequence (DNA): TGCGCCAGCAGCTTGGGTTCTGAGGACAATGAGCAGTTCTTC. Protein product: CASSLGSEDNEQFF.